Below, one T cell receptor (beta chain) is given with its context. Possible read error: a much larger clone is one base away. The source of the sample is a study of CD8+CD57+ T cells in acquired aplastic anemia. The CDR3 spans 14 residues. Germline V gives CDR1 MNHEY, CDR2 SVGAGI. For CDR3 and TCR beta VDJ profiling, genomic DNA was the template used. TCRdb recomputed calls from the reads with MiXCR, one row per CDR3 protein. The data show 150,000 or so distinct CDR3 sequences, 45% to 50% seen once. Patients chosen for sequencing had shown CD8+CD57+ cell expansion by flow cytometry. Sample: sorted CD4+, CD8+, or CD8+CD57+ T cells (not recorded which) from PBMCs. This clonotype was sampled from a human donor with aplastic anemia. The chain carries TRBV6-5 and TRBJ1-1; tentatively, D is TRBD1 (5 bases). Here the CDR3 reads CAGSYPDSYTEAFF. CDR3 nucleotide sequence: TGTGCCGGCAGTTACCCAGACAGCTACACTGAAGCTTTCTTT.